This T cell receptor (beta chain) was sequenced during a study of blood T cells in healthy people across ages. Study-wide context: Researchers report that template switching captured about one barcoded beta molecule per two T cells.

V lost 3 bases to trimming and J lost 15 bases, with 6 bases between them. The CDR3 spans 9 residues. CDR1 is SQVTM, CDR2 ANQGSEA, per germline. Sample-barcoded 5' priming and a J-beta primer mix drove a second PCR of roughly 6 to 12 cycles. TCRdb used MiXCR to reprocess the 5' RACE reads, holding one entry per CDR3 protein. The table includes around 790,000 distinct CDR3 sequences, around 43% detected once. The source is a man aged 60 to 75 in good health. The sequencing input was blood. The V call is TRBV29-1, the J call TRBJ1-6; no clear D. The CDR3 nucleotides read TGCAGCGTTGATTGCGGCCTCCACTTT. It specifies CSVDCGLHF.